The 13 T cell receptor beta chains presented below share a single source sample, sequenced in a study of CD8+CD57+ T cells in acquired aplastic anemia. Profiles of TCR beta VDJ and CDR3 were generated from a genomic DNA template. One entry per CDR3 protein results from TCRdb running MiXCR on the reads. The sample lists 350,000 to 450,000 distinct CDR3 sequences; 55% to 75% were seen once. Sequencing used sorted CD4+, CD8+, or CD8+CD57+ T cells (not recorded which) from PBMCs. The receptors stem from a human donor in good health, serving as a control.

This chain connects TRBV20-1 to TRBJ2-5, with D possibly matching TRBD1 (6 bases). The CDR3 loop spans 12 amino acids. The V end was cut by 1 base, the J end by 12 bases, with 15 bases between. Germline CDR1 and CDR2: DFQATT and SNEGSKA (reference sequence). The CDR3 nucleotides are TGCAGTGCTAGAGGGCAACAGGCAGGGGAGTACTTC. Encoded protein: CSARGQQAGEYF.

Worth noting for this clonotype: Compared with germline, one end of the junction differs, possibly owing to a read error. The chain couples TRBV5-1 to TRBJ1-2, with D perhaps TRBD1 (5 bases). The CDR3 runs to 15 residues. Germline V gives CDR1 SGHRS, CDR2 YFSETQ. In nucleotides, the CDR3 is TGTGCCAGCAGCTCGGGCGGGGGGGGTAGCTATGGCTACACCTTC. Its translation is CASSSGGGGSYGYTF.

This chain uses TRBV20-1 with TRBJ2-7, with TRBD2 matching 7 bases. V lost 1 base, J lost 0 bases, and 3 bases stayed unmatched. The CDR3 covers 14 residues. In germline, CDR1 is DFQATT, CDR2 SNEGSKA (reference sequence). The CDR3 nucleotides read TGCAGTGCTAGAGCGGGGGGAAACTCCTACGAGCAGTACTTC. This codes for CSARAGGNSYEQYF.

With respect to this clonotype: Its ends do not fully match the called genes, so a read error is possible. The J gene is TRBJ2-2, the V gene TRBV7-8, with D possibly being TRBD1 or TRBD2 (5 bases each). This CDR3 comprises 15 residues. Germline-derived CDR1 and CDR2 are SGHVS and FQNEAQ. The CDR3 region is CASSWGGKDTGALFF. Written as DNA, the CDR3 is TGTGCCAGCAGCTGGGGCGGAAAGGACACCGGGGCGCTGTTTTTT.

This rearrangement joins TRBV5-4 to TRBJ1-6, with D unresolved. The CDR3 loop spans 14 amino acids. Trimming cost V 8 bases and J 8 bases, with 17 bases left between them. From germline, CDR1 is SGHNT and CDR2 YYREEE (reference sequence). This CDR3 is CASRLGRRDSPLHF. The CDR3 DNA is TGTGCCAGTAGGTTAGGTAGGAGGGATTCACCCCTCCACTTT.

This clonotype came up once. The chain uses TRBV7-2 and TRBJ1-5; D unresolved. CDR1 is SGHTA and CDR2 is FQGNSA in the germline V gene. V lost 4 bases and J lost 15, with 22 bases in between. This CDR3 comprises 14 residues. CDR3 loop: CASSSDRAGRNSHF. CDR3 in DNA: TGTGCCAGCAGCTCAGACCGGGCAGGTAGAAATTCGCATTTT.

In the case of this clonotype: The germline gene is not matched at one end of the junction; a read error may be the cause. CDR3 in amino acids: CASSVTRDVCETYF. CDR3 nucleotides: TGTGCCAGCAGCGTAACGAGAGACGTCTGCGAGACGTACTTC. V gene TRBV7-3 combines with J gene TRBJ2-7; the D is unclear. The CDR3 runs 14 residues. The germline CDR1 and CDR2 sequences are SGHTA and FQGTGA.

At least ten counts were recorded for this clonotype. The chain carries TRBV5-1 and TRBJ1-3; D gene ambiguous. Germline CDR1 SGHRS, CDR2 YFSETQ. The CDR3 extends over 14 amino acids. Trimming left V 1 base short and J 0 bases short, with 5 bases between. Here the CDR3 reads CASSLTYSGNTIYF. The CDR3 DNA sequence: TGCGCCAGCAGCTTGACGTACTCTGGAAACACCATATATTTT. The full variable domain, rest sourced from reference TRBV5-1 and TRBJ1-3, is KAGVTQTPRYLIKTRGQQVTLSCSPISGHRSVSWYQQTPGQGLQFLFEYFSETQRNKGNFPGRFSGRQFSNSRSEMNVSTLELGDSALYLCASSLTYSGNTIYFGEGSWLTVV.

The chain is built from TRBV15 and TRBJ2-7; D gene ambiguous. CDR1 is LNHNV, CDR2 YYDKDF, per germline (reference sequence). The CDR3 runs to 16 residues. Trimming shortened V by 3 bases and J by 0 bases, and 15 bases separated the two germline ends. The CDR3 nucleotides read TGTGCCACCAGCAGTTTAGGATCTGACATCTCCTACGAGCAGTACTTC. It is translated as CATSSLGSDISYEQYF.

In this sample, this clonotype turned up many times. The V and J genes are TRBV7-2 and TRBJ2-6; D unresolved. V shed 5 bases and J shed 3 bases, with 5 bases lying between them. The CDR3 is 13 amino acids. Germline V gene data show CDR1 as SGHTA and CDR2 as FQGNSA. CDR3 region: CASSPSGANVLTF. CDR3 nucleotide sequence: TGTGCCAGCAGCCCCAGTGGGGCCAACGTCCTGACTTTC.

Turning to this clonotype: One junction end does not reproduce the germline sequence, and a read error may be involved. The rearrangement uses TRBV7-6 and TRBJ2-7; 11 bases line up with TRBD2. The CDR3 is made up of 14 amino acids. Germline-derived CDR1 and CDR2 are SGHVS and FNYEAQ. As DNA, the CDR3 is TGTGCCAGCAGCTTAGATGGGTCACTAGCGGGGGAGCAGTTC. It encodes CASSLDGSLAGEQF.

This clonotype was seen a single time. The chain carries TRBV15 and TRBJ1-3; no reliable D call. The length of the CDR3 is 15 residues. Germline-derived CDR1 and CDR2 are LNHNV and YYDKDF (reference sequence). Trimming stripped 0 bases from V and 2 bases from J, with 8 bases between. The CDR3 nucleotides read TGTGCCACCAGCAGAGATAGGGCAGCTGGAAACACCATATATTTT. Protein product: CATSRDRAAGNTIYF. Full variable domain (missing parts from reference TRBV15 and TRBJ1-3): DAMVIQNPRYQVTQFGKPVTLSCSQTLNHNVMYWYQQKSSQAPKLLFHYYDKDFNNEADTPDNFQSRRPNTSFCFLDIRSPGLGDTAMYLCATSRDRAAGNTIYFGEGSWLTVV.

The chain is built from TRBV2 and TRBJ2-3; perhaps TRBD1 as D (6 bases). The CDR3 extends over 12 amino acids. The germline V gene encodes CDR1 SNHLY and CDR2 FYNNEI. V lost 4 bases and J 8 bases, leaving 10 bases between the germline ends. The CDR3 loop is CASSAGQTTQYF. As DNA, the CDR3 is TGTGCCAGCAGTGCCGGACAGACTACGCAGTATTTT.